At least ten counts were recorded for the clone carrying this TCR beta chain. Its cognate antigen is unknown. This sample was taken from a study of response to subunit inactivated influenza vaccine. TCRdb ran MiXCR on the RT-PCR reads and lists one entry per CDR3 protein. The sample lists 280,000 or so distinct CDR3 sequences, less than 25% seen once, with roughly 10% in the top ten. The length of the CDR3 is 16 residues. The germline V gene encodes CDR1 SEHNR and CDR2 FQNEAQ (reference sequence). V shed 2 bases and J 5 bases; nucleotides not matched to a gene: 8. Study outcomes and limitations: There was a suggestion from the authors that each seasonal influenza vaccination recruits few new T cells.

This TCR derives from a man aged 50 to 69 who received an inactivated influenza vaccine. V is TRBV7-9 and J is TRBJ2-7; 11 bases match TRBD2. Sequenced material: PBMCs from blood, taken less than 22 months after vaccination. DNA for the CDR3: TGTGCCAGCAGCTTATCACTAGCGGGAGCGGTGGACGAGCAGTACTTC. The encoded protein is CASSLSLAGAVDEQYF. The full variable domain, its missing parts supplied by reference TRBV7-9 and TRBJ2-7, is DTGVSQNPRHKITKRGQNVTFRCDPISEHNRLYWYRQTLGQGPEFLTYFQNEAQLEKSRLLSDRFSAERPKGSFSTLEIQRTEQGDSAMYLCASSLSLAGAVDEQYFGPGTRLTVT.